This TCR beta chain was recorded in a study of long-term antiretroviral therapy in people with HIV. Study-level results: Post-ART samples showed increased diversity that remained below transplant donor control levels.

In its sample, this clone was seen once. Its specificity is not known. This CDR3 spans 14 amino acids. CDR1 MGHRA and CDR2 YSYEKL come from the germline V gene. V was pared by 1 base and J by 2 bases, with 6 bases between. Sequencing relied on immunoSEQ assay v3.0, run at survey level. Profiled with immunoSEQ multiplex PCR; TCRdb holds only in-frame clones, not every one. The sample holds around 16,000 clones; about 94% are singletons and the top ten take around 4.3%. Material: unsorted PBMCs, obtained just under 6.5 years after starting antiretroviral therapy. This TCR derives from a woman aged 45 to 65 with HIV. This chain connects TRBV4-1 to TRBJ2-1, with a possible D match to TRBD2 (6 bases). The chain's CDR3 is CASSQGLAYNEQFF. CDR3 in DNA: TGCGCCAGCAGCCAAGGACTAGCCTACAATGAGCAGTTCTTC.